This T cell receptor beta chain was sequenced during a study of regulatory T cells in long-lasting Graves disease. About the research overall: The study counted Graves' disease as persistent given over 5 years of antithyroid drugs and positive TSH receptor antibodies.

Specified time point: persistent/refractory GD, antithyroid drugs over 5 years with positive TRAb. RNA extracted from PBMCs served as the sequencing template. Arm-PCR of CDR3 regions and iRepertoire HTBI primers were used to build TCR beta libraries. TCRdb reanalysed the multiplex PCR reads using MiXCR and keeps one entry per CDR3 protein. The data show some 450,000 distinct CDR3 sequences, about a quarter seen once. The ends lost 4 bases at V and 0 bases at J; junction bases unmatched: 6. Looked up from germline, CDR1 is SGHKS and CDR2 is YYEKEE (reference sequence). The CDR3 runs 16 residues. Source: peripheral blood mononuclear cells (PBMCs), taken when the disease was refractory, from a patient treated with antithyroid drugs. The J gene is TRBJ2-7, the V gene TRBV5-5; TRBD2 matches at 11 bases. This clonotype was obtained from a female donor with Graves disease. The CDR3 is CASSRLGTSGSYEQYF. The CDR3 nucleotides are TGTGCCAGCAGCCGGTTAGGGACTAGCGGCTCCTACGAGCAGTACTTC.